The present T cell receptor beta chain was sequenced within a study of cytomegalovirus exposure and HLA in healthy donors. Study-wide background: An early release of data contained approximately 80 million unique TCRs, which came from HLA-typed donors.

With regard to this clone: The antigen is not known.

General observations from the study: Researchers left out some V segments, among them TRBV6-2 and TRBV6-3, as indistinguishable. Cytomegalovirus association was listed for 170 or so TCR beta chains. Common viral pathogens seemed to be connected with several of the most significant clusters, according to a later analysis.

Germline values: CDR1 GTSNPN, CDR2 SVGIG (reference sequence). The germline V and J ends were trimmed by 3 bases and 1 base, with 13 bases remaining between them. The CDR3 runs to 15 residues. 60 Vbeta and 13 Jbeta primers were used in PCR. Sequencing was performed with immunoSEQ multiplex PCR; in TCRdb, only in-frame clones are kept and a portion is missing. The sample includes roughly 100,000 clones, around 77% seen only once; the top ten take about 4.1%. The TCR sequence derives from a man aged 45-65 years in good health and CMV-seropositive. The sample comprised PBMCs. This chain links TRBV30 with TRBJ1-5; D is perhaps TRBD1 (5 bases). The CDR3 bases are TGTGCCTGGAGCAGGAGGGGCGCGAGCAATCAGCCCCAGCATTTT. Protein sequence: CAWSRRGASNQPQHF.